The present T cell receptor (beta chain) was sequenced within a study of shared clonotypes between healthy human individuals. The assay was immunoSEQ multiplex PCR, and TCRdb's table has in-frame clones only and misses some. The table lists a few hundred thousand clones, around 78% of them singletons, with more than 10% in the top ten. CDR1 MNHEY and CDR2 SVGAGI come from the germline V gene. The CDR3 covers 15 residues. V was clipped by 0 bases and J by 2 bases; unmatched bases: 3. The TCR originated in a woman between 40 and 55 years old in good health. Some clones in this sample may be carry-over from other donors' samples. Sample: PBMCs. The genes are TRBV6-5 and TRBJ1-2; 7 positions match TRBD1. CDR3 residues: CASSYSMTGNYGYTF. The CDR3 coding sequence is TGTGCCAGCAGTTACTCGATGACAGGGAACTATGGCTACACCTTC.